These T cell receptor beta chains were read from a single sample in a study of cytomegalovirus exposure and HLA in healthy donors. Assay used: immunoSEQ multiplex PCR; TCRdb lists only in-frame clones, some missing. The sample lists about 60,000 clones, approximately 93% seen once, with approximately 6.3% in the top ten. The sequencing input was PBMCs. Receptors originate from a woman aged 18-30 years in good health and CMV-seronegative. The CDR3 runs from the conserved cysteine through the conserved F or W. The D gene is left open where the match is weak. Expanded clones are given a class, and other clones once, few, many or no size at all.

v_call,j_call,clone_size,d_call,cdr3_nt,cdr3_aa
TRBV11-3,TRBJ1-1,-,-,TGTGCCAGCAGCTTACCTCCCGACAGAAGCAAGAACACTGAAGCTTTCTTT,CASSLPPDRSKNTEAFF
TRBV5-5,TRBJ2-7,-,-,TGTGCCAGCAGCTTAGTGGACAATTACTACGAGCAGTACTTC,CASSLVDNYYEQYF
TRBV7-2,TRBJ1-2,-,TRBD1,TGTGCCAGCAGCACATACACCGGGACAGACCGATATGGCTACACCTTC,CASSTYTGTDRYGYTF
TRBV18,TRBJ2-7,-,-,TGTGCCAGCTCACCAGAAGGGAGACGCGAGCAGTACTTC,CASSPEGRREQYF
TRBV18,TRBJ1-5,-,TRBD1,TGTGCCAGCTCGGGACAGACAGTTTCCTGGGGTCAGCCCCAGCATTTT,CASSGQTVSWGQPQHF
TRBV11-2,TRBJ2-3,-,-,TGTGCCAGCAGCTTAAGTGTTCATAGAGGCACAGATACGCAGTATTTT,CASSLSVHRGTDTQYF
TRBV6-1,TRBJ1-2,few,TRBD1,TGTGCCAGCAGGGGACAGGGAGCGGGGAACTATGGCTACACCTTC,CASRGQGAGNYGYTF
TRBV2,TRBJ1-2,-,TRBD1,TGTGCCAGCAGTTCTGAACCGGGACAGGGGTATGGCTACACCTTC,CASSSEPGQGYGYTF
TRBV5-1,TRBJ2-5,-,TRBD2,TGCGCCAGCAGCTTCGGAGGGGAGGGAGAGACCCAGTACTTC,CASSFGGEGETQYF
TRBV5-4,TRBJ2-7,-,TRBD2,TGTGCCAGCAGCTTCGAGGCGGGGGGCTACGAGCAGTACTTC,CASSFEAGGYEQYF
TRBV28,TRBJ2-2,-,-,TGTGCCAGCACCCTGCGGCCGACCGGGGAGCTGTTTTTT,CASTLRPTGELFF
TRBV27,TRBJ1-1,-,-,TGTGCCAGCAGTCAACGACAGATGAACACTGAAGCTTTCTTT,CASSQRQMNTEAFF
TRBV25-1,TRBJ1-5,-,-,TGTGCCAGCACAGGCAGCCCATATCAGCCCCAGCATTTT,CASTGSPYQPQHF
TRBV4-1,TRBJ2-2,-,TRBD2,TGCGCCAGCAGCCAGAGCGGGGGGCAGGGCCCACTCAACACCGGGGAGCTGTTTTTT,CASSQSGGQGPLNTGELFF
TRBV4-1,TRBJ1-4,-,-,TGCGCCAGCAGTTCAGTGGGGGCGGGTAATGAAAAACTGTTTTTT,CASSSVGAGNEKLFF
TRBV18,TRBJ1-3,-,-,TGTGCCAGCTCACAGACAGTTGCCTCTGGAAACACCATATATTTT,CASSQTVASGNTIYF
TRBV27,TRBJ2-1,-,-,TGTGCCAGCAGTTTACCTCAGGGGATTGAGCAGTTCTTC,CASSLPQGIEQFF
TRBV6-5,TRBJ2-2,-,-,TGTGCCAGCAGGGGTGGGACAACGAACACCGGGGAGCTGTTTTTT,CASRGGTTNTGELFF
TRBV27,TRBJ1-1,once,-,TGTGCCAGCAGTTTACTAGGGGTCAAATCGAACACTGAAGCTTTCTTT,CASSLLGVKSNTEAFF
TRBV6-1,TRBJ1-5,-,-,TGTGCCAGCTTACAGGGTAGCAATCAGCCCCAGCATTTT,CASLQGSNQPQHF
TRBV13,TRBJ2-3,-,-,TGTGCCAGCAGCCCCCTGACGGGGGGCACCGATACGCAGTATTTT,CASSPLTGGTDTQYF
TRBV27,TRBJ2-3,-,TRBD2,TGTGCCAGCACCTCCCCAGGACTAGCGGTTTATACGCAGTATTTT,CASTSPGLAVYTQYF
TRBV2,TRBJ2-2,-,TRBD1,TGTGCCAGCAGTGAACAGGGGGCGTTCGAGACCGGGGAGCTGTTTTTT,CASSEQGAFETGELFF
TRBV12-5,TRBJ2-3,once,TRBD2,TGTGCTACGGCGGGGGGCGGCACAGATACGCAGTATTTT,CATAGGGTDTQYF
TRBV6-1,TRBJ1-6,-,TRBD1,TGTGCCAGCAGTGAGGACAGGGGGCTGTATAATTCACCCCTCCACTTT,CASSEDRGLYNSPLHF
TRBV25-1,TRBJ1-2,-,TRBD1,TGTGCCAGCAGAGGGGGCGCGACGAAAAACTTC,CASRGGATKNF
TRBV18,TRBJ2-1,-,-,TGTGCCAGCTCACAGCTCAAAACCCCGCGGGCGTACAATGAGCAGTTCTTC,CASSQLKTPRAYNEQFF
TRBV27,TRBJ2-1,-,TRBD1,TGTGCCAGCAGTGGAACTAGACAGGGGATTAGCAATGAGCAGTTCTTC,CASSGTRQGISNEQFF
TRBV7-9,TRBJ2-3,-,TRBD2,TGTGCCAGCAGCTGGGGACTAGCGGGCTCCACAGATACGCAGTATTTT,CASSWGLAGSTDTQYF
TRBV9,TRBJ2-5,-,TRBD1,TGTGCCAGCAGCGGACAGGGGATGGGGGAGACCCAGTACTTC,CASSGQGMGETQYF
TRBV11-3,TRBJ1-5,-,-,TGTGCCAGCAGCTTAGATCCGGGTCAGCCCCAGCATTTT,CASSLDPGQPQHF
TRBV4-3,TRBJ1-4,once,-,TGCGCCAGCAGCCTGGAGTCCGCAACTAATGAAAAACTGTTTTTT,CASSLESATNEKLFF
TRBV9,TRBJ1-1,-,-,TGTGCCAGCAGCGTATCTAGTACCGGCACTGAAGCTTTCTTT,CASSVSSTGTEAFF
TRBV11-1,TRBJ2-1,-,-,TGTGCCAGCAGCGGCCCGGGTGGGGAGCAGTTCTTC,CASSGPGGEQFF